This T cell receptor (beta chain) was identified in a study of blood T cells in healthy people across ages. Notes on the study in general: Aged donors had fewer naive CD4+ cells and lower diversity than long-lived donors. Naive and antigen-experienced cells could not be conclusively compared, given unsorted PBMCs.

A remark on this clonotype: Its antigen is not known.

The authors ran a second PCR of 7 to 11 cycles using a sample-barcoded 5' primer and a J-beta primer mix. Every individual sample yielded 2.5 million or more paired-end reads (each containing CDR3). TCRdb fed the 5' RACE reads into MiXCR, producing one record per CDR3 protein. Of about 680,000 distinct CDR3 sequences in the sample, around half were seen once. The extraction recovered at least 5 micrograms of total RNA per sample. The CDR3 extends over 14 amino acids. Germline V CDR1 and CDR2: SGHTA, FQGNSA. The trim removed 11 bases at V and 3 bases at J, leaving 11 bases unmatched. The receptor's source is a woman in her sixties in good health. Material: blood. V gene TRBV7-2 combines with J gene TRBJ2-3; 7 positions match TRBD1. CDR3 region: CASRLYRGTDTQYF. The CDR3, as DNA: TGTGCCTCTCGCTTGTACAGGGGAACAGATACGCAGTATTTT.